The clone carrying this TCR beta chain was found once. Its antigen is currently unknown. Clones were read by immunoSEQ multiplex PCR, and TCRdb kept only the in-frame ones, dropping some. The sample holds over a million clones; approximately 98.5% are singletons and the top ten take 0.36%. The sample originates from a study of shared clonotypes between healthy human individuals. Overall study context: In total, the donors were two women and a few men aged 18 to 49. Each donor's CD4 naive and CD4 memory cells filled three plates apiece, CD8 naive two, and CD8 memory one.

Study results and limitations: Rarefaction indicated that sorted-subset sequencing remained incomplete although depth was large.

This sequence was found in a man aged 25 to 40 in good health. Sequencing was performed on naive CD4+ T cells sorted from blood. As to subset: CD45RA+ positively selected.

CDR3 loop: CASRGRGRPNEKLFF. The CDR3 nucleotides are TGTGCCAGCAGAGGCAGGGGGCGCCCTAATGAAAAACTGTTTTTT. This sequence joins TRBV28 and TRBJ1-4; 8 nucleotides align to TRBD1. The CDR3 totals 15 residues. Trimming removed 6 bases from V and 3 bases from J; junction bases left unmatched: 6. Germline lookup yields CDR1 MDHEN and CDR2 SYDVKM.